This T cell receptor (beta chain) stems from a study of vaccination and CD4 T cells after COVID-19 (dated by TCRdb to between 2021 and 2024). The study in broad terms: In the convalescent cohort there were six males and four females, among whom were two Hispanic individuals, seven Caucasians, two Asians and one multiracial person. Control cultures received a CEFX viral epitope pool as the positive control, an HIV-1 Nef peptide pool as the negative control, or no peptide. The cultures were stimulated with overlapping spike peptide pools from SARS-CoV-2 and from the common cold coronaviruses HCoV-NL63, HCoV-OC43 and HCoV-229E. Each participant got two doses of either the Pfizer-BioNTech BNT162b2 vaccine (n=8) or the Moderna mRNA-1273 vaccine (n=2). Post-COVID blood samples were collected from convalescent patients a median of approximately 100 days after diagnosis, with a range of roughly 30 to 161 days. In roughly eleven COVID-19 convalescent patients and a few infection-naive healthy vaccine recipients, the spike-specific CD4+ TCR repertoire before mRNA vaccination was compared with the repertoire after mRNA vaccination. Post-vaccine blood samples were obtained a median of about 70 days after the second vaccine dose, with a range of roughly 12 to 250 days. Results and caveats for the whole study, not just this receptor: In convalescent patients, nearly all vaccine-specific clones (304 of 307) were found to be mono-reactive for SARS-CoV-2 spike rather than cross-reactive with common cold coronaviruses. Relatively few convalescent patients were included in the study, and early timepoints after natural infection were not analyzed. Although the median number of SARS-CoV-2-reactive clonotypes went up from fewer than 25 after infection to some 38 after vaccination, the increase was not significant. In convalescent patients, a median approximately 86% of post-vaccine SARS-CoV-2-reactive clones were detected only after vaccination, suggesting vaccine-specific priming.

Libraries were made using PCR. TCR sequencing of DNA from cultured CD4+ T cells used the Oncomine TCR Beta short-read assay at the Johns Hopkins FTIC core. Genomic DNA was extracted from the cultured CD4+ T cells with the QIAamp micro DNA kit. Oncomine TCR Beta libraries made from cultured CD4+ T cells were pooled using unique dual indexes and sequenced on an Illumina iSeq 100. The study's processing was this. Non-productive sequences were removed, and CDR3s that did not start with C, did not end with F or W, or were shorter than 7 amino acids were discarded. The MANAFEST web application identified antigen-specific clonotypes by comparing peptide-stimulated wells against reference wells and other culture wells. Positive clones required FDR below 0.05, an odds ratio above 5, and productive frequency above 0.1% in at least two of three replicate wells. Clonotypes that were significantly expanded in both SARS-CoV-2 spike wells and at least one common cold coronavirus spike condition were defined as cross-reactive. CDR3 homology was assessed with Levenshtein distances (stringdist) and unrooted phylogenetic trees (ape) in R version 3.6.1. TCRdb redid the processing of the public reads, applying fastp at Q25 and MiXCR, and retained in-frame beta chains. Rows merge per CDR3 protein into single entries with the most common DNA and genes. These V and J calls are TCRdb output, not the study's own analysis. A total of some 26,000 distinct CDR3 sequences appear in this sample, 67% of them only once. The ten largest clones add up to roughly 17% of the sample.

The table lists this clonotype with a count of one. Its antigen remains unidentified. Base-call qualities are not available, and no considerably larger clone is one nucleotide away. Resting on one read, the evidence is weak. The CDR3 numbers 15 residues from cysteine through phenylalanine. The entry retains the CDR3 DNA only, 45 bases that are in frame from base 1. The germline V gene gives CDR1 as SQVTM and CDR2 as ANQGSEA. Between the V and J ends, shortened by 6 bases and 1 base respectively, the junction contains 18 bases. Taken with the paper, the label for treatment or condition translates to: approximately 9-day PBMC culture with coronavirus spike peptide pools or control peptides (ViraFEST assay). The ViraFEST assay, used in the study, expanded antigen-specific T cells with peptide pools and then identified the expanded clonotypes through TCR sequencing. Negative nucleocapsid antibody tests before and after vaccination confirmed that the healthy vaccine recipients had no prior SARS-CoV-2 infection. Each well held millions of PBMCs cultured with roughly 10 ug/ml peptide pools in IMDM containing around 5% human AB serum and 7.5 to 10 IU/ml IL-2. On days 3 and 7, half of the culture medium was replaced with fresh IL-2-containing medium. After 10 days of culture, CD4+ T cells were isolated by negative selection using the EasySep CD4+ T cell isolation kit. Ficoll-Paque Plus gradient centrifugation was used to isolate PBMCs from whole blood, and the isolated PBMCs were then either used fresh or cryopreserved at -140C. Each culture condition was generally run in triplicate wells.

The sequence was obtained from a human donor who received a COVID-19 vaccine. Sequences were derived from CD4+ T cells from blood, cultured in vitro, sampled after SARS-CoV-2 vaccination. In this chain, TRBV29-1 is recombined with TRBJ2-5, with the D gene not confidently named. The CDR3 protein: CSVGRRRLPQETQYF. The DNA is TGCAGCGTCGGACGCCGACGGTTACCCCAAGAGACCCAGTACTTC.